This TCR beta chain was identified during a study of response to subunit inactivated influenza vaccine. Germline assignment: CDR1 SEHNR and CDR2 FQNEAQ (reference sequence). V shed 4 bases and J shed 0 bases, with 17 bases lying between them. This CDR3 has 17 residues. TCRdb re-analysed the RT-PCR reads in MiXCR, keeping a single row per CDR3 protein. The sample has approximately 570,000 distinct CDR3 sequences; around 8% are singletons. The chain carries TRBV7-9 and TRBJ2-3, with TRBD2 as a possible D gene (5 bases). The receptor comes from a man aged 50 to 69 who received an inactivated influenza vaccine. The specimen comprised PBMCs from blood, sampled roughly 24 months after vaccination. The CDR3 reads CASSSQPSGSSTDTQYF. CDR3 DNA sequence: TGTGCCAGCAGCTCGCAGCCCAGCGGATCTAGCACAGATACGCAGTATTTT.